This T cell receptor beta chain originates from a study of beta chain features in type 1 diabetes. Study background: Examination spanned 90 million to 140 million sorted cells from all samples.

Comments on this clone: Its antigen is as yet unknown.

Study-wide findings and caveats: Patients with Type 1 diabetes showed moderately but significantly shorter TCRB CDR3s in all four CD4+ subsets.

The CDR3 totals 14 residues. V lost 3 bases, J lost 10 bases, and 13 bases lay in between. Looked up from germline, CDR1 is SGHTA and CDR2 is FQGNSA. The investigators reverse transcribed all of the isolated RNA, so they sequenced expressed TCRB transcripts. Naive, central memory and regulatory T cell samples yielded around 3.5 million reads on average. TCRdb's copy holds only in-frame clones and misses some; the assay was immunoSEQ multiplex PCR. Of 160,000 or so clones in the sample, almost 65% were seen once. The sequenced sample consisted of naive CD4+ T cells from blood. This chain links TRBV7-2 with TRBJ1-6; the D gene is possibly TRBD1 (5 bases). This TCR derives from a man aged 25 to 45 with type 1 diabetes. The CDR3 loop is CASSFGRVGSPLHF. The CDR3, as DNA: TGTGCCAGCAGCTTCGGCAGGGTGGGGTCACCCCTCCACTTT.